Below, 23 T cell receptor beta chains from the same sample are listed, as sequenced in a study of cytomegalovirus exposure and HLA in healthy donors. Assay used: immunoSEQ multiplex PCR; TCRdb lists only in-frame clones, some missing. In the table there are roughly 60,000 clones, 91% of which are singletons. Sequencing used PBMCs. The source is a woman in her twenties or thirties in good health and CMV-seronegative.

The CDR3 coding sequence is TGTGCCAGCAGTGAATTGATCACCTTAGGGGCGGACGAGCAGTACTTC. It yields the protein CASSELITLGADEQYF. This chain joins TRBV25-1 and TRBJ2-7, with TRBD1 as a possible D gene (5 bases). Trimming removed 1 base from V and 5 bases from J, with 18 bases in between. Germline V gives CDR1 MGHDK, CDR2 SYGVNS. The CDR3 is 16 residues long.

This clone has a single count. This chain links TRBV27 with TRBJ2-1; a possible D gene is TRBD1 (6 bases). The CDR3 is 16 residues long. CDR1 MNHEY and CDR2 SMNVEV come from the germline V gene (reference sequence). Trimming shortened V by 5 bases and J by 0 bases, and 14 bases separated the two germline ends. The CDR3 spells CASSQGTDSSYNEQFF. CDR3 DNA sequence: TGTGCCAGCAGTCAAGGGACGGACAGCTCCTACAATGAGCAGTTCTTC.

The CDR3 region is CASSLTGMVSTNEKLFF. In DNA form, the CDR3 reads TGCGCCAGCAGCTTGACAGGGATGGTATCAACTAATGAAAAACTGTTTTTT. This sequence joins TRBV5-1 and TRBJ1-4; tentative D call: TRBD1 (6 bases). The CDR3 spans 17 residues. V was clipped by 1 base and J by 0 bases, with 13 bases between them. CDR1 SGHRS and CDR2 YFSETQ come from the germline V gene.

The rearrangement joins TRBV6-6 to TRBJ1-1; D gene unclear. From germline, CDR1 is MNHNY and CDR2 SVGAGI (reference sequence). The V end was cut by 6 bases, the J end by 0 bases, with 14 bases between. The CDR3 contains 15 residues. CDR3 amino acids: CASRPPGDMNTEAFF. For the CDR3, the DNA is TGTGCCAGCAGGCCGCCGGGAGACATGAACACTGAAGCTTTCTTT.

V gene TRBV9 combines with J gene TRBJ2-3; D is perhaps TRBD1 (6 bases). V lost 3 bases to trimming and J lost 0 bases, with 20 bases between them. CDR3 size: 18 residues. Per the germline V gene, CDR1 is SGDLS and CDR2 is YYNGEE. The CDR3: CASSAFLQGHPSTDTQYF. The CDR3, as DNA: TGTGCCAGCAGCGCCTTCTTACAGGGCCACCCCAGCACAGATACGCAGTATTTT.

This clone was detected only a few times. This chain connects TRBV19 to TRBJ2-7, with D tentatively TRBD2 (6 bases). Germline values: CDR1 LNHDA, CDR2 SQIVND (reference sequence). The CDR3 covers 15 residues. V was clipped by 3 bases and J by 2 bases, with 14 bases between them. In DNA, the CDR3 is TGTGCCAGTAGTATCGGATTAGCGGCCACCTACGAGCAGTACTTC. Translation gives CASSIGLAATYEQYF.

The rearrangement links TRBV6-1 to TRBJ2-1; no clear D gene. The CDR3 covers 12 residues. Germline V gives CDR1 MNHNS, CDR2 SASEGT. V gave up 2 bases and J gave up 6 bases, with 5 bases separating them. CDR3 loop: CASSEPGNEQFF. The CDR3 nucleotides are TGTGCCAGCAGTGAACCGGGCAATGAGCAGTTCTTC.

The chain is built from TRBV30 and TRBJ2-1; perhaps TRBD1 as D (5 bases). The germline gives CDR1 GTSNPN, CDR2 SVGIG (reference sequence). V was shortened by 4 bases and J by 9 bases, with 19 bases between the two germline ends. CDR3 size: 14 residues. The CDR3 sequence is CAWTWGRSRGEQFF. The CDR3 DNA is TGTGCCTGGACCTGGGGCAGGTCTAGAGGTGAGCAGTTCTTC.

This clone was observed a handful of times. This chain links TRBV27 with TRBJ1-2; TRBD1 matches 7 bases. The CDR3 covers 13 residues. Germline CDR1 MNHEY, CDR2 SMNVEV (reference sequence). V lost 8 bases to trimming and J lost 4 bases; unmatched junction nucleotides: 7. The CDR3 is CASGGQQSYGYTF. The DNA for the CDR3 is TGTGCCAGCGGGGGACAGCAGAGCTATGGCTACACCTTC.

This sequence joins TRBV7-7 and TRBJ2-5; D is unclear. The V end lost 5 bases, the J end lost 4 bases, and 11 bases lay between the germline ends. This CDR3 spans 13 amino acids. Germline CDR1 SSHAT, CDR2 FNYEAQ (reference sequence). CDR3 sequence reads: CASSPRLRETQYF. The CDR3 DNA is TGTGCCAGCAGCCCCCGGTTGCGAGAGACCCAGTACTTC.

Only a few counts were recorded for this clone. In nucleotides, the CDR3 is TGTGCCAGCAGCTTAGCTAGCGGGCCCTACGAGCAGTACTTC. Amino acids: CASSLASGPYEQYF. V gene TRBV7-2 combines with J gene TRBJ2-7; 7 bases are a match to TRBD2. This CDR3 has 14 amino acids. In germline, CDR1 is SGHTA, CDR2 FQGNSA. Losses at the gene ends were 0 bases for V and 2 bases for J; bases not matched to a gene: 1.

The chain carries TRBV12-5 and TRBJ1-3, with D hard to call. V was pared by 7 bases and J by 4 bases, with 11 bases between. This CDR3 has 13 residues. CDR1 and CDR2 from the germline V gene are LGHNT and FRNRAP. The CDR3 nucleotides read TGTGCTAGTGCCCCTTCGGGAGGAAACACCATATATTTT. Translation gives CASAPSGGNTIYF.

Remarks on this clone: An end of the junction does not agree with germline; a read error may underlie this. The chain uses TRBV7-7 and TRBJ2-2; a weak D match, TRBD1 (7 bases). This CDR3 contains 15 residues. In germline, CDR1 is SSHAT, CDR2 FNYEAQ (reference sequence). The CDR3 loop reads CASSRRQGGTGELFF. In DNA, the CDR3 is TGTGCTAGCAGCCGAAGACAGGGAGGCACCGGGGAGCTGTTTTTT.

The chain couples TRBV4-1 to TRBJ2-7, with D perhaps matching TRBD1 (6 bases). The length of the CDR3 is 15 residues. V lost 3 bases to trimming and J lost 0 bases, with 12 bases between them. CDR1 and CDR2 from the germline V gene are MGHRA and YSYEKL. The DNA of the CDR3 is TGCGCCAGCAGCCAGAGGACAGCCTCCTCCTACGAGCAGTACTTC. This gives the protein CASSQRTASSYEQYF.

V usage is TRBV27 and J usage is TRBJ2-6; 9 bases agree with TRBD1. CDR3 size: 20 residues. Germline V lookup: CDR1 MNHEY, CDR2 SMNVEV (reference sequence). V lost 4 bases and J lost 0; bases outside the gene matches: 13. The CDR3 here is CASSSSTSGTGRSGANVLTF. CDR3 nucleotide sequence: TGTGCCAGCAGTTCGAGTACCTCCGGGACAGGGCGCTCTGGGGCCAACGTCCTGACTTTC.

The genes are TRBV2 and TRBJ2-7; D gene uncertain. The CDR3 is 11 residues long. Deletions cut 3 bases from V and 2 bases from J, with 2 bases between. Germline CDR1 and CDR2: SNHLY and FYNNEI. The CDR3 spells CASSDTYEQYF. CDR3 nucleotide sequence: TGTGCCAGCAGTGACACCTACGAGCAGTACTTC.

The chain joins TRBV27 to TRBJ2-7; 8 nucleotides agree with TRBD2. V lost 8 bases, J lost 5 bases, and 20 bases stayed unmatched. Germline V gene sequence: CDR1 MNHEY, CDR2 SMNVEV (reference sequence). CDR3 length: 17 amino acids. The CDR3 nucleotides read TGTGCCAGCCGGTTTGGGGCGGGGGGAGAAAGGTTTGACGAGCAGTACTTC. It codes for CASRFGAGGERFDEQYF.

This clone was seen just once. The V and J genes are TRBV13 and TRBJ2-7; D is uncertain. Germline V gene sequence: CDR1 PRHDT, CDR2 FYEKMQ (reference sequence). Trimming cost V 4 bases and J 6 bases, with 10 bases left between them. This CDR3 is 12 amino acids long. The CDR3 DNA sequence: TGTGCCAGCAGCTCTATCGATCGCGAGCAGTACTTC. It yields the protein CASSSIDREQYF.

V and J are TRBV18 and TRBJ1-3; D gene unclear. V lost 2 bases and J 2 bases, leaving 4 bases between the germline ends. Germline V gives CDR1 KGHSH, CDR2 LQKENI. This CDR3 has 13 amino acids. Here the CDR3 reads CASSPTAGNTIYF. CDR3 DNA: TGTGCCAGCTCACCAACGGCTGGAAACACCATATATTTT.

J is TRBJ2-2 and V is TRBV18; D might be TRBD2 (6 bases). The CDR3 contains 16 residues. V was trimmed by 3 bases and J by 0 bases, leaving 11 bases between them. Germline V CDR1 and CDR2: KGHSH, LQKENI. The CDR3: CASSPLARTNTGELFF. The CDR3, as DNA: TGTGCCAGCTCACCCCTAGCGAGAACGAACACCGGGGAGCTGTTTTTT. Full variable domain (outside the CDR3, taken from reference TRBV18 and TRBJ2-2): NAGVMQNPRHLVRRRGQEARLRCSPMKGHSHVYWYRQLPEEGLKFMVYLQKENIIDESGMPKERFSAEFPKEGPSILRIQQVVRGDSAAYFCASSPLARTNTGELFFGEGSRLTVL.

CDR3 nucleotide sequence: TGCGCCAGCAATGGCGGGGGGAGCTCCTACGAGCAGTACTTC. This sequence encodes CASNGGGSSYEQYF. This chain links TRBV10-2 with TRBJ2-7; 8 nucleotides agree with TRBD2. The V and J ends lost 7 bases and 0 bases, in that order; junction bases with no gene match: 5. The CDR3 is 14 amino acids. Germline lookup yields CDR1 WSHSY and CDR2 SAAADI.

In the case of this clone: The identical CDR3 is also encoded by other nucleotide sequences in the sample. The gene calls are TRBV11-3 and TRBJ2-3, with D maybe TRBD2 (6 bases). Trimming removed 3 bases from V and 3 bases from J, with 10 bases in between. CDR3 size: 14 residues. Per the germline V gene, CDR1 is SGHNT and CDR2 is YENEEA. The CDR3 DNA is TGTGCCAGCAGCTTGGGGAGGATAACAGATACGCAGTATTTT. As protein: CASSLGRITDTQYF.

Written as DNA, the CDR3 is TGTGCCAGCAGTCCCCAGCCCGGGACAGGACAGAACAATGAGCAGTTCTTC. Translated: CASSPQPGTGQNNEQFF. This chain links TRBV11-3 with TRBJ2-1, with 8 bases that match TRBD1. The CDR3 is 17 amino acids. Germline V gene data show CDR1 as SGHNT and CDR2 as YENEEA. The J segment lost 5 bases and the V segment lost 6 bases, leaving 15 bases of the junction unmatched. The whole variable domain, filled in from reference TRBV11-3 and TRBJ2-1, reads EAGVVQSPRYKIIEKKQPVAFWCNPISGHNTLYWYLQNLGQGPELLIRYENEEAVDDSQLPKDRFSAERLKGVDSTLKIQPAELGDSAVYLCASSPQPGTGQNNEQFFGPGTRLTVL.